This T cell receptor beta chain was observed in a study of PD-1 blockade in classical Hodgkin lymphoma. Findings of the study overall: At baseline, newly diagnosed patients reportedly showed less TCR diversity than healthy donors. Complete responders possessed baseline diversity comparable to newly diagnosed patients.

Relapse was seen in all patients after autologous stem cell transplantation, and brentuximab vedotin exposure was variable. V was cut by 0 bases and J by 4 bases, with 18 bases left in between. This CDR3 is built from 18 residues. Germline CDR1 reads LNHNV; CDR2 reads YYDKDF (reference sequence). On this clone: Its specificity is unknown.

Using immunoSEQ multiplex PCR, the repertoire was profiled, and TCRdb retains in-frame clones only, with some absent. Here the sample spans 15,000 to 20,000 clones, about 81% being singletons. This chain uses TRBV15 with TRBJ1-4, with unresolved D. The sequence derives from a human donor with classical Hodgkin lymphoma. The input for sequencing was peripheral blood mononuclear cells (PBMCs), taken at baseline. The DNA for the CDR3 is TGTGCCACCAGCAGAGATCCCTCTGTTGGACGCTATAATGAAAAACTGTTTTTT. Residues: CATSRDPSVGRYNEKLFF.